This is a list of T cell receptor beta chains from one sample in a study of T cell changes during pregnancy in multiple sclerosis. Sequenced by immunoSEQ multiplex PCR; TCRdb stores in-frame clones only, minus some. The profile shows 83,000 or so clones, 94% of them singletons. The source was peripheral blood, collected after pregnancy. The receptors derive from a female donor in good health, enrolled as a control in a pregnancy study. The CDR3 runs from the conserved cysteine through the conserved F or W. Fields, in order: CDR3 DNA, CDR3 protein, V gene, J gene, CDR3 length, D gene, clone size. D genes are given only for firm matches. Expanded clones get a size class; other rows say once, few or many, or leave the size out.

TGTGCCAGCAGTAGGACTTCTCAAGGGACAGGGGATTACGAGCAGTACTTC	CASSRTSQGTGDYEQYF	TRBV2	TRBJ2-7	17	TRBD1	.
TGTGCCAGCAGGTGGACAGGAAATCAGCCCCAGCATTTT	CASRWTGNQPQHF	TRBV28	TRBJ1-5	13	TRBD1	.
TGTGCCAGCAGCGCAAGACAGGGCACGTATGAGCAGTTCTTC	CASSARQGTYEQFF	TRBV11-3	TRBJ2-1	14	TRBD1	.
TGTGCCAGTAGTATTTTAGTGGTTTGGAGCAATCAGCCCCAGCATTTT	CASSILVVWSNQPQHF	TRBV19	TRBJ1-5	16	.	.
TGTGCCAGTAAGGTAGCGGGAGTCCACAATGAGCAGTTCTTC	CASKVAGVHNEQFF	TRBV19	TRBJ2-1	14	TRBD2	.
TGTGCCAGCAGTTACAACACAGGAGATACGCAGTATTTT	CASSYNTGDTQYF	TRBV6-5	TRBJ2-3	13	.	.
TGTGCCAGTAGTATAGCCGGGACAACGAACGCTAACTATGGCTACACCTTC	CASSIAGTTNANYGYTF	TRBV19	TRBJ1-2	17	.	.
TGCAGCGTTGGACTAACGGGAGATACGCAGTATTTT	CSVGLTGDTQYF	TRBV29-1	TRBJ2-3	12	.	.
TGTGCCAGCAGTTTACGCGGGGCGAACGCCGGGGAGCTGTTTTTT	CASSLRGANAGELFF	TRBV27	TRBJ2-2	15	.	.
TGTGCCAGCAGCCCGGACTTCCAAGAGACCCAGTACTTC	CASSPDFQETQYF	TRBV27	TRBJ2-5	13	.	.
TGTGCCAGCAGTTTATCTCTCTCCTATCGGAACACTGAAGCTTTCTTT	CASSLSLSYRNTEAFF	TRBV27	TRBJ1-1	16	.	.
TGCAGCGTCTCCGGGACAGGGGTGAGCAATCAGCCCCAGCATTTT	CSVSGTGVSNQPQHF	TRBV29-1	TRBJ1-5	15	TRBD1	.
TGTGCCAGCAGCTTAGCGGGAAGAGGGACAGATACGCAGTATTTT	CASSLAGRGTDTQYF	TRBV7-9	TRBJ2-3	15	.	.
TGCGCCAGCAGCCAGATACCTTCTAGCACAGATACGCAGTATTTT	CASSQIPSSTDTQYF	TRBV5-1	TRBJ2-3	15	.	.
TGTGCCAGCAGCGCTAACAGACAGGGTAGGGATACGCAGTATTTT	CASSANRQGRDTQYF	TRBV28	TRBJ2-3	15	TRBD1	.
TGCGCCAGCAGCCCCGGTGCTCTGGGGGCCAACGTCCTGACTTTC	CASSPGALGANVLTF	TRBV5-1	TRBJ2-6	15	.	.
TGTGCCAGCAGCTTACAGGGGCCCAGGGGAGAAAAACTGTTTTTT	CASSLQGPRGEKLFF	TRBV5-6	TRBJ1-4	15	TRBD1	once
TGTGCCAGCAGTAATGACAGGGGGCTACCTGGAAACACCATATATTTT	CASSNDRGLPGNTIYF	TRBV6-6	TRBJ1-3	16	TRBD1	once
TGCGCCAGCAGCTTGGTGGGACAGGACCACAATGAGCAGTTCTTC	CASSLVGQDHNEQFF	TRBV5-1	TRBJ2-1	15	TRBD1	.
TGTGCCTGGCTCAGGACAGCTTACGAGCAGTACTTC	CAWLRTAYEQYF	TRBV30	TRBJ2-7	12	.	few
TGTGCCAGCAGCTTGGTGACAGGGGGCATTGATACGCAGTATTTT	CASSLVTGGIDTQYF	TRBV5-4	TRBJ2-3	15	TRBD1	.
TGTGCCAGCAGTTTATTCGGTTTTGGCCAGGCCCCCTATGGCTACACCTTC	CASSLFGFGQAPYGYTF	TRBV28	TRBJ1-2	17	.	.
TGTGCCAGCAGCATGGGACTAGCGGATCACCCCTACAATGAGCAGTTCTTC	CASSMGLADHPYNEQFF	TRBV7-8	TRBJ2-1	17	TRBD2	once
TGTGCCAGCAGTTTCATCCACGGGACAGGGTACAATGAGCAGTTCTTC	CASSFIHGTGYNEQFF	TRBV27	TRBJ2-1	16	TRBD1	.
TGTGCCAGCAGTGAACAGGAGGGGGCGGGGAATGAGCAGTTCTTC	CASSEQEGAGNEQFF	TRBV6-1	TRBJ2-1	15	.	few
TGTGCCAGCACCAGAGGCGGGGGACAGGGCTACGAGCAGTACTTC	CASTRGGGQGYEQYF	TRBV7-2	TRBJ2-7	15	TRBD1	few
TGTGCCAGCAGCTTAACGACAGACAACACTGAAGCTTTCTTT	CASSLTTDNTEAFF	TRBV11-1	TRBJ1-1	14	.	.